Here is one TCR beta chain with its context. What it recognizes is unknown. This specimen belongs to a study of vaccination effects on CD4 cells after COVID-19. Study-level information: Post-vaccine sample collection fell at a median of 72 days after the second dose. Findings and limits, study-wide: Vaccine-induced clones in healthy vaccinees cross-reacted with common cold coronaviruses in only 1 of 255 cases. Late after vaccination, infection- and vaccine-induced clones showed marked clonal contraction.

This CDR3 has 14 amino acids. The V gene's germline CDR1 is SGHRS and CDR2 YFSETQ. The V gene lost 0 bases and the J gene lost 3 bases, with 9 bases spanning the gap. ViraFEST used viral peptide pools to expand antigen-specific CD4+ T cells before sequencing. Cells that had been cultured for 10 days were the source of isolated CD4+ T cells. Participants got two doses of BNT162b2 or mRNA-1273 vaccine. Half-medium replacement with IL-2 medium occurred on days 3 and 7. The protocol was immunoSEQ multiplex PCR, while the TCRdb copy is restricted to in-frame clones and leaves out a portion. The sample carries some 61,000 clones, roughly 80% recorded once.

This clonotype was sampled from a human donor who received a COVID-19 vaccine. The chain is built from TRBV5-1 and TRBJ1-1; D may be TRBD1 (5 bases). The sequencing here drew on CD4+ T cells from PBMCs cultured with HCoV-OC43 spike peptides, taken after COVID-19 vaccination. Documented subset: HCoV-OC43 spike overlapping peptide pool stimulation. The CDR3 sequence: CASSLDRGDTEAFF. DNA of the CDR3: TGCGCCAGCAGCTTGGATCGGGGGGACACTGAAGCTTTCTTT.